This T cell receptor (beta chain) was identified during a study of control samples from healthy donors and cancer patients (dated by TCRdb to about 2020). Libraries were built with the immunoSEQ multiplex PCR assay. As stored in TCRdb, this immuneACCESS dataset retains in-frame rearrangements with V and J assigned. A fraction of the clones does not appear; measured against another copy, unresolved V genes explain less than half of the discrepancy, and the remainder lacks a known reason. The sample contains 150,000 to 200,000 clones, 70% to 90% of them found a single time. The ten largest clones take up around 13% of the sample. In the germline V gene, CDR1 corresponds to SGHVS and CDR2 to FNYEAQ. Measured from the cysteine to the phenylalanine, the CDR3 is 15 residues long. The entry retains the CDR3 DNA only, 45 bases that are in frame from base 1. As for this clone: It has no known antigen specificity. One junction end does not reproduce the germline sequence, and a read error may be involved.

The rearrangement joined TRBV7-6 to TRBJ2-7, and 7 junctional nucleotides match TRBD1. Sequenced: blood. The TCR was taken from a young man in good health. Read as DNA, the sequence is TGTGCCAGCAGTTTAGCGCAAGGGGGCCAGTACGAGCAGTACTTC. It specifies CASSLAQGGQYEQYF.